These 32 T cell receptor beta chains were sequenced from one sample in a study of T-cell memory formation after mild COVID-19. MiXCR, applied by TCRdb to the 5' RACE reads, yields one record per CDR3 protein. The sample holds around 250,000 distinct CDR3 sequences; 15% to 20% are singletons and the top ten take roughly 24%. The sequenced sample was PBMCs or a T cell subset sorted from them (not recorded which). The receptors were gathered from a man aged 18-30 years who had mild COVID-19 (a few samples of this study predate the infection). Cell type and time point are not known.

The table lists this clonotype with a few counts. The rearrangement links TRBV30 to TRBJ2-7; D tentatively reads TRBD1 or TRBD2 (5 bases each). From germline, CDR1 is GTSNPN and CDR2 SVGIG (reference sequence). The V end was cut by 3 bases, the J end by 2 bases, with 8 bases between. The CDR3 consists of 12 residues. CDR3 loop: CAWSRDAYEQYF. In DNA form, the CDR3 reads TGTGCCTGGAGCCGGGACGCCTACGAGCAGTACTTC.

The chain uses TRBV6-2 or TRBV6-3 and TRBJ1-1, with D unresolved. V lost 6 bases to trimming and J lost 0 bases, with 8 bases between them. The CDR3 is 13 amino acids. Per the germline V gene, CDR1 is MNHEY and CDR2 is SVGEGT. Written as DNA, the CDR3 is TGTGCCAGCAGCCCCGTCCTGAACACTGAAGCTTTCTTT. Its translation: CASSPVLNTEAFF.

The rearrangement joins TRBV19 to TRBJ2-5; D possibly corresponds to TRBD2 (5 bases). This CDR3 has 15 amino acids. V lost 3 bases, J lost 2 bases, and 13 bases lay in between. The germline CDR1 and CDR2 sequences are LNHDA and SQIVND (reference sequence). CDR3: CASSIGKRGQETQYF. Written as DNA, the CDR3 is TGTGCCAGTAGTATCGGGAAGCGAGGGCAAGAGACCCAGTACTTC.

This clonotype turned up a few times. The chain uses TRBV12-3 or TRBV12-4 and TRBJ1-5; D remains unclear. Between the trimmed V and J ends, which lost 5 bases and 5 bases, there was a span of 10 bases. The CDR3 totals 13 residues. CDR3 protein: CASSADGYQPQHF. CDR3 nucleotide sequence: TGTGCCAGCAGTGCGGACGGATATCAGCCCCAGCATTTT.

A few counts support this clonotype. The chain has TRBV7-9 and TRBJ2-1; unclear D gene. Germline V gene data show CDR1 as SEHNR and CDR2 as FQNEAQ (reference sequence). V lost 5 bases and J lost 9, with 8 bases in between. The CDR3 covers 11 residues. The DNA for the CDR3 is TGTGCCAGCAGCCTTAGGAGTGAGCAGTTCTTC. Encoded protein: CASSLRSEQFF. Using reference TRBV7-9 and TRBJ2-1 for the parts outside the CDR3, the full variable domain is DTGVSQNPRHKITKRGQNVTFRCDPISEHNRLYWYRQTLGQGPEFLTYFQNEAQLEKSRLLSDRFSAERPKGSFSTLEIQRTEQGDSAMYLCASSLRSEQFFGPGTRLTVL.

This clonotype was found a few times. The rearrangement uses TRBV15 and TRBJ2-2; 8 nucleotides match TRBD1. CDR3 length: 14 residues. The germline CDR1 and CDR2 sequences are LNHNV and YYDKDF (reference sequence). V lost 8 bases and J lost 5; bases outside the gene matches: 7. CDR3 DNA sequence: TGTGCCACCGCCGACAGGGGCGGGACCGGGGAGCTGTTTTTT. Residues: CATADRGGTGELFF.

The rearrangement uses TRBV7-9 and TRBJ1-1; a possible D gene is TRBD1 (5 bases). CDR3 length equals 19 residues. Per germline, CDR1 SEHNR and CDR2 FQNEAQ (reference sequence). Trimming left V 5 bases short and J 3 bases short, with 28 bases between. In DNA form, the CDR3 reads TGTGCCAGCAGCACTAGAATCGGCCAGGGCAAAAAAGGATACACTGAAGCTTTCTTT. Encoded protein: CASSTRIGQGKKGYTEAFF.

This clonotype appeared a few times. The chain uses TRBV2 and TRBJ2-3, with a tentative D call TRBD2 (5 bases). This CDR3 is 15 amino acids long. The V end was cut by 4 bases, the J end by 4 bases, with 15 bases between. The germline CDR1 and CDR2 sequences are SNHLY and FYNNEI. CDR3 nucleotides: TGTGCCAGCAGTGGGCTAGAGGGTGGGGCAGATACGCAGTATTTT. Protein sequence: CASSGLEGGADTQYF. The whole variable domain, filled in from reference TRBV2 and TRBJ2-3, reads EPEVTQTPSHQVTQMGQEVILRCVPISNHLYFYWYRQILGQKVEFLVSFYNNEISEKSEIFDDQFSVERPDGSNFTLKIRSTKLEDSAMYFCASSGLEGGADTQYFGPGTRLTVL.

This clonotype was observed a handful of times. J is TRBJ2-1 and V is TRBV20-1, with 8 bases identical to TRBD2. The CDR3 totals 14 residues. V shed 3 bases, J shed 7 bases, and the junction held 8 bases outside the gene matches. Germline CDR1 is DFQATT and CDR2 is SNEGSKA (reference sequence). CDR3 sequence reads: CSASLGGGSNEQFF. The CDR3 DNA is TGCAGTGCTAGTCTGGGCGGGGGGAGTAATGAGCAGTTCTTC.

The chain combines TRBV9 with TRBJ2-6; 7 positions match TRBD2. Germline CDR1 SGDLS, CDR2 YYNGEE. This CDR3 has 17 residues. The ends lost 0 bases at V and 9 bases at J; junction bases unmatched: 12. In DNA form, the CDR3 reads TGTGCCAGCAGCGTAGGAGGTTTGGGGGGGTCCGGCAACGTCCTGACTTTC. It yields the protein CASSVGGLGGSGNVLTF.

This clonotype was seen a few times. The rearrangement joins TRBV6-5 to TRBJ1-1; 7 bases match TRBD1. With V trimmed by 2 bases and J by 0 bases, 6 bases remained unmatched. Germline CDR1 MNHEY, CDR2 SVGAGI. CDR3 length: 16 amino acids. CDR3 protein: CASSYDRAKMNTEAFF. CDR3 DNA sequence: TGTGCCAGCAGTTACGACAGGGCCAAGATGAACACTGAAGCTTTCTTT.

This clonotype appeared a few times. V gene TRBV24-1 combines with J gene TRBJ1-1, with D perhaps matching TRBD1 (5 bases). The CDR3 contains 13 residues. Germline V gives CDR1 KGHDR, CDR2 SFDVKD. V shed 7 bases and J shed 1 base, with 9 bases lying between them. The CDR3, as DNA: TGTGCCACCAGGGAGGGGTCGAACACTGAAGCTTTCTTT. This translates into CATREGSNTEAFF.

This clonotype was counted a few times. The chain is built from TRBV30 and TRBJ1-3; D is unclear. The length of the CDR3 is 12 residues. V was cut by 3 bases and J by 14 bases, with 17 bases left in between. Germline V gene lookup returns CDR1 GTSNPN and CDR2 SVGIG (reference sequence). CDR3 DNA: TGTGCCTGGAGCCCAGAACCATTCGCCGTATATTTT. This encodes CAWSPEPFAVYF.

This clonotype was counted between two and nine times. This chain connects TRBV6-5 to TRBJ1-3; D may be TRBD1 (5 bases). The CDR3 contains 17 residues. Germline loops: CDR1 MNHEY, CDR2 SVGAGI. Trimming took 0 bases from V and 0 from J, leaving 12 bases between them. CDR3 region: CASSYSGSGISGNTIYF. The CDR3 DNA reads TGTGCCAGCAGTTACTCGGGGTCAGGGATCTCTGGAAACACCATATATTTT.

This chain uses TRBV6-5 with TRBJ2-5; 7 bases map to TRBD2. Looked up from germline, CDR1 is MNHEY and CDR2 is SVGAGI. V gave up 2 bases and J gave up 3 bases; unmatched junction bases: 3. The CDR3 contains 14 residues. The CDR3 protein is CASSYRLAEETQYF. The CDR3 DNA is TGTGCCAGCAGTTACCGGCTAGCGGAAGAGACCCAGTACTTC.

V usage is TRBV20-1 and J usage is TRBJ2-3, with TRBD1 matching 8 bases. This CDR3 is built from 16 residues. Germline CDR1 is DFQATT and CDR2 is SNEGSKA (reference sequence). With 3 bases clipped from V and 3 bases from J, the junction kept 11 bases outside the gene matches. CDR3 sequence reads: CSARPAGQGATDTQYF. For the CDR3, the DNA is TGCAGTGCTAGGCCCGCTGGACAGGGCGCGACAGATACGCAGTATTTT.

This chain links TRBV5-8 with TRBJ1-5; D remains ambiguous. The V gene's germline CDR1 is SGHTS and CDR2 YDEGEE. This CDR3 is built from 15 residues. The V and J ends lost 4 bases and 6 bases respectively, with 17 bases between them. CDR3 region: CASSQRICGVQPQHF. CDR3 DNA: TGTGCCAGCAGCCAGCGTATTTGTGGAGTTCAGCCCCAGCATTTT.

The chain recombines TRBV6-2 or TRBV6-3 with TRBJ2-1; unclear D gene. The CDR3 runs to 12 residues. V lost 6 bases and J lost 5, with 8 bases in between. Germline CDR1 MNHEY, CDR2 SVGEGT. CDR3 nucleotides: TGTGCCAGCAGCCGCTTAAACAATGAGCAGTTCTTC. Translated: CASSRLNNEQFF.

DNA for the CDR3: TGTGCCAGTCGCCTGGAAGCCACCGGGGAGCTGTTTTTT. Protein product: CASRLEATGELFF. This chain links TRBV7-9 with TRBJ2-2; no definite D call. CDR1 is SEHNR, CDR2 FQNEAQ, per germline (reference sequence). The V gene lost 9 bases and the J gene lost 4 bases, with 12 bases spanning the gap. The CDR3 has 13 residues.

The chain has TRBV9 and TRBJ2-1; 8 bases fit TRBD2. CDR1 is SGDLS, CDR2 YYNGEE, per germline. V gave up 0 bases and J gave up 5 bases; unmatched junction bases: 4. This CDR3 is built from 15 residues. The DNA for the CDR3 is TGTGCCAGCAGCGTAGTTAGCGGGGATCACAATGAGCAGTTCTTC. Translated: CASSVVSGDHNEQFF. Drawing the rest from reference TRBV9 and TRBJ2-1, the complete variable domain is DSGVTQTPKHLITATGQRVTLRCSPRSGDLSVYWYQQSLDQGLQFLIQYYNGEERAKGNILERFSAQQFPDLHSELNLSSLELGDSALYFCASSVVSGDHNEQFFGPGTRLTVL.

Ten or more counts support this clonotype. The chain employs TRBV2 and TRBJ2-7; tentatively, D is TRBD1 (6 bases). With 7 bases removed from V and 0 bases from J, the gap between germline ends came to 19 bases. The germline gives CDR1 SNHLY, CDR2 FYNNEI. This CDR3 contains 16 residues. The CDR3 sequence is CASTFGQGTSSYEQYF. The CDR3 DNA reads TGTGCCAGCACCTTCGGGCAGGGGACGAGCTCCTACGAGCAGTACTTC.

The V and J genes are TRBV12-3 or TRBV12-4 and TRBJ1-1; D is unresolved. The ends were cut back, 5 bases at V and 0 bases at J, with 13 bases in the middle. CDR3 size: 15 residues. The CDR3 here is CASSRTEHMNTEAFF. The DNA of the CDR3 is TGTGCCAGCAGTAGGACTGAACACATGAACACTGAAGCTTTCTTT.

This clonotype was counted a few times. The rearrangement uses TRBV9 and TRBJ2-2; the D gene is possibly TRBD1 (6 bases). CDR3 size: 15 residues. V was pared by 3 bases and J by 1 base, with 10 bases between. Germline loops: CDR1 SGDLS, CDR2 YYNGEE. CDR3 nucleotide sequence: TGTGCCAGCAGCGGGGACATCCGGAACACCGGGGAGCTGTTTTTT. The encoded protein is CASSGDIRNTGELFF. Together with reference TRBV9 and TRBJ2-2, the CDR3 gives the full variable domain: DSGVTQTPKHLITATGQRVTLRCSPRSGDLSVYWYQQSLDQGLQFLIQYYNGEERAKGNILERFSAQQFPDLHSELNLSSLELGDSALYFCASSGDIRNTGELFFGEGSRLTVL.

CDR3 sequence reads: CASTSITGAYNEQFF. The CDR3 nucleotides are TGTGCCAGCACCTCCATTACAGGGGCCTACAATGAGCAGTTCTTC. The chain has TRBV7-8 and TRBJ2-1; TRBD1 agrees at 7 bases. The J segment lost 2 bases and the V segment lost 7 bases, leaving 8 bases of the junction unmatched. CDR1 and CDR2 from the germline V gene are SGHVS and FQNEAQ. The CDR3 contains 15 residues.

The V call is TRBV20-1, the J call TRBJ1-1, with a possible D match to TRBD1 (6 bases). With 3 bases removed from V and 0 bases from J, the gap between germline ends came to 11 bases. This CDR3 is built from 14 residues. Germline CDR1 and CDR2: DFQATT and SNEGSKA (reference sequence). The CDR3 DNA sequence: TGCAGTGCTAGGTTCGGGGGGCTGAACACTGAAGCTTTCTTT. Protein product: CSARFGGLNTEAFF.

The chain couples TRBV7-9 to TRBJ1-6, with TRBD1 identical over 11 bases. This CDR3 is 14 amino acids long. Germline CDR1 is SEHNR and CDR2 is FQNEAQ (reference sequence). V shed 7 bases and J 10 bases; nucleotides not matched to a gene: 6. CDR3 sequence reads: CASTRGQGESPLHF. The DNA for the CDR3 is TGTGCCAGCACCCGGGGACAGGGGGAATCACCCCTCCACTTT. Full variable domain (missing parts from reference TRBV7-9 and TRBJ1-6): DTGVSQNPRHKITKRGQNVTFRCDPISEHNRLYWYRQTLGQGPEFLTYFQNEAQLEKSRLLSDRFSAERPKGSFSTLEIQRTEQGDSAMYLCASTRGQGESPLHFGNGTRLTVT.

CDR3 bases: TGTGCCAGCAGCTTTTCGGCGGACACAGATACGCAGTATTTT. Residues: CASSFSADTDTQYF. The V gene is TRBV7-2, the J gene TRBJ2-3; D unresolved. Trimming took 3 bases from V and 2 from J, leaving 9 bases between them. CDR1 is SGHTA, CDR2 FQGNSA, per germline. The CDR3 runs 14 residues.

The genes are TRBV20-1 and TRBJ2-1, with D perhaps matching TRBD1 (5 bases). V gave up 2 bases and J gave up 6 bases, with 11 bases separating them. The germline CDR1 and CDR2 sequences are DFQATT and SNEGSKA (reference sequence). The CDR3 consists of 13 residues. CDR3 coding DNA: TGCAGTGCTAGATCCGCAGGGCCCAATGAGCAGTTCTTC. This encodes CSARSAGPNEQFF.

This clonotype was counted at least ten times. The chain combines TRBV6-4 with TRBJ2-2; 9 positions match TRBD2. From germline, CDR1 is MRHNA and CDR2 SNTAGT. The CDR3 has 15 residues. Trimming cost V 0 bases and J 4 bases; bases outside gene matches: 0. This CDR3 reads CASSDSSGGTGELFF. The CDR3 region has the DNA TGTGCCAGCAGTGACTCTAGCGGGGGCACCGGGGAGCTGTTTTTT.

This clonotype was counted only a few times. The chain joins TRBV20-1 to TRBJ2-7; unclear D gene. This CDR3 is built from 14 residues. Germline V lookup: CDR1 DFQATT, CDR2 SNEGSKA (reference sequence). Trimming left V 3 bases short and J 0 bases short, with 12 bases between. The DNA of the CDR3 is TGCAGTGCTAGTGGGTCAGGAACCTCCTACGAGCAGTACTTC. It yields the protein CSASGSGTSYEQYF.

This clonotype appeared many times. The chain employs TRBV7-2 and TRBJ2-1, with 10 bases that match TRBD2. The trim removed 6 bases at V and 0 bases at J, leaving 5 bases unmatched. The CDR3 is 16 amino acids. Germline V gene data show CDR1 as SGHTA and CDR2 as FQGNSA. Written as DNA, the CDR3 is TGTGCCAGCAGGCGAGCGGGGGGGAGCTCCTACAATGAGCAGTTCTTC. It specifies CASRRAGGSSYNEQFF.

This clonotype was observed a few times. The CDR3 bases are TGTGCCAGCAGCTTAGATAGGAGGGCCATGTACTTC. This encodes CASSLDRRAMYF. The J gene is TRBJ2-7, the V gene TRBV11-2, with D perhaps TRBD2 (6 bases). This CDR3 region has 12 residues. Trimming removed 0 bases at V and 12 bases at J, with 12 bases between. Per germline, CDR1 SGHAT and CDR2 FQNNGV.